This TCR beta chain was recorded in a study of cytomegalovirus exposure and HLA in healthy donors. Overall study findings and caveats: The classifier was said to identify cytomegalovirus status with high specificity and sensitivity. Other equally common chains were less clonally expanded than HLA-associated TCR beta chains, a later analysis showed.

PCR primers comprised 60 Vbeta and 13 Jbeta primers. Generated by immunoSEQ multiplex PCR, the TCRdb table keeps only in-frame clones and is missing some. This repertoire shows 100,000 to 150,000 clones, roughly 17% found once; its top ten account for approximately 2.9%. About this clone itself: Its target is not known.

Trimming cost V 0 bases and J 5 bases, with 16 bases left between them. This CDR3 is 15 amino acids long. Germline V gives CDR1 SQVTM, CDR2 ANQGSEA. When sampled, the donors appeared nominally healthy, though they likely had unrecorded immune exposures. This clonotype originated in a female donor in good health and CMV-seropositive. Sequencing was performed on PBMCs. The chain uses TRBV29-1 and TRBJ1-2, with D perhaps matching TRBD1 (5 bases). This CDR3 is CSVEDLGGMRYGYTF. CDR3 bases: TGCAGCGTTGAAGATCTCGGGGGGATGAGATATGGCTACACCTTC. Combining the CDR3 with reference TRBV29-1 and TRBJ1-2 gives the whole variable domain SAVISQKPSRDICQRGTSLTIQCQVDSQVTMMFWYRQQPGQSLTLIATANQGSEATYESGFVIDKFPISRPNLTFSTLTVSNMSPEDSSIYLCSVEDLGGMRYGYTFGSGTRLTVV.